The rows below give T cell receptor beta chains drawn from one sample of a study of blood T cell repertoires in COVID-19. Data came from immunoSEQ multiplex PCR; TCRdb stores just in-frame clones and leaves some out. The sample includes around 300,000 clones, 85% to 90% seen only once; the top ten take around 1.9%. Sequencing input: PBMCs or T cells enriched from blood (not recorded which). The receptors here all came from a woman in her sixties who had recovered from COVID-19. CDR3s include the opening cysteine and the closing phenylalanine or tryptophan. Each record gives: clone size, V gene, J gene, D gene, CDR3 protein, CDR3 DNA. D genes are given only for firm matches. Rows give clone size only sometimes, using once, few, many, or a class for an expanded clone.

clone size: few; V gene: TRBV28; J gene: TRBJ1-1; D gene: TRBD1; CDR3 protein: CASSLTGGSTEAFF; CDR3 DNA: TGTGCCAGCAGTCTGACAGGGGGATCCACTGAAGCTTTCTTT
clone size: .; V gene: TRBV3-1/TRBV3-2; J gene: TRBJ1-6; D gene: .; CDR3 protein: CASSQGALDSPLHF; CDR3 DNA: TGTGCCAGCAGCCAGGGGGCTCTAGACTCACCCCTCCACTTT
clone size: .; V gene: TRBV7-2; J gene: TRBJ1-4; D gene: TRBD1; CDR3 protein: CASSLVAGGDEKLFF; CDR3 DNA: TGTGCCAGCAGCTTAGTAGCAGGGGGCGATGAAAAACTGTTTTTT
clone size: .; V gene: TRBV2; J gene: TRBJ1-1; D gene: TRBD1; CDR3 protein: CASSGLGGTGVLSTEAFF; CDR3 DNA: TGTGCCAGCAGTGGGTTGGGTGGAACAGGGGTCCTGAGTACTGAAGCTTTCTTT
clone size: .; V gene: TRBV5-1; J gene: TRBJ2-3; D gene: .; CDR3 protein: CASSYSGARTDTQYF; CDR3 DNA: TGCGCCAGCAGCTATAGCGGCGCCCGCACAGATACGCAGTATTTT
clone size: .; V gene: TRBV28; J gene: TRBJ1-1; D gene: .; CDR3 protein: CASSDIPNGEAFF; CDR3 DNA: TGTGCCAGCAGCGACATTCCTAACGGTGAAGCTTTCTTT
clone size: .; V gene: TRBV5-4; J gene: TRBJ2-1; D gene: .; CDR3 protein: CASSLSDSAYNEQFF; CDR3 DNA: TGTGCCAGCAGCTTATCGGACAGCGCCTACAATGAGCAGTTCTTC
clone size: .; V gene: TRBV3-1/TRBV3-2; J gene: TRBJ2-3; D gene: TRBD2; CDR3 protein: CASSQDTSGGGTDTQYF; CDR3 DNA: TGTGCCAGCAGCCAAGACACCTCGGGAGGGGGCACAGATACGCAGTATTTT
clone size: .; V gene: TRBV6-5; J gene: TRBJ2-1; D gene: .; CDR3 protein: CAIPAGSVAYNEQFF; CDR3 DNA: TGTGCCATACCCGCGGGGAGTGTCGCCTACAATGAGCAGTTCTTC
clone size: .; V gene: TRBV11-2; J gene: TRBJ2-3; D gene: .; CDR3 protein: CASSLDWASTDTQYF; CDR3 DNA: TGTGCCAGCAGCTTAGATTGGGCCTCAACAGATACGCAGTATTTT
clone size: .; V gene: TRBV7-9; J gene: TRBJ2-2; D gene: .; CDR3 protein: CATQQGPANTGELFF; CDR3 DNA: TGTGCCACTCAACAGGGCCCCGCGAACACCGGGGAGCTGTTTTTT
clone size: .; V gene: TRBV2; J gene: TRBJ1-4; D gene: .; CDR3 protein: CASSRLNEKLFF; CDR3 DNA: TGTGCCAGCAGCAGGCTAAATGAAAAACTGTTTTTT
clone size: .; V gene: TRBV11-1; J gene: TRBJ1-6; D gene: .; CDR3 protein: CASSQSGDSPLHF; CDR3 DNA: TGTGCCAGCAGCCAGTCGGGGGATTCACCCCTCCACTTT
clone size: .; V gene: TRBV18; J gene: TRBJ2-7; D gene: TRBD2; CDR3 protein: CASSPTNSGAGKYEQYF; CDR3 DNA: TGTGCCAGCTCACCAACTAATAGCGGGGCCGGGAAGTACGAGCAGTACTTC
clone size: once; V gene: TRBV9; J gene: TRBJ2-1; D gene: TRBD2; CDR3 protein: CASSPREGRYNEQFF; CDR3 DNA: TGTGCCAGCAGTCCCCGGGAGGGCCGCTACAATGAGCAGTTCTTC
clone size: .; V gene: TRBV5-1; J gene: TRBJ1-5; D gene: .; CDR3 protein: CASSWGTGNQPQHF; CDR3 DNA: TGCGCCAGCAGCTGGGGGACTGGCAATCAGCCCCAGCATTTT
clone size: .; V gene: TRBV29-1; J gene: TRBJ2-1; D gene: TRBD2; CDR3 protein: CSVGHGRNEQFF; CDR3 DNA: TGCAGCGTTGGTCACGGGAGGAATGAGCAGTTCTTC
clone size: medium-sized; V gene: TRBV7-9; J gene: TRBJ2-2; D gene: .; CDR3 protein: CASRDSLSGELFF; CDR3 DNA: TGTGCCAGCAGGGACTCTCTTTCCGGGGAGCTGTTTTTT
clone size: .; V gene: TRBV6-6; J gene: TRBJ1-2; D gene: .; CDR3 protein: CASTQAGTRHIYGYTF; CDR3 DNA: TGTGCCAGCACTCAAGCCGGGACACGGCATATCTATGGCTACACCTTC
clone size: few; V gene: TRBV28; J gene: TRBJ1-5; D gene: .; CDR3 protein: CASSLMSQPQHF; CDR3 DNA: TGTGCCAGCAGTTTAATGAGTCAGCCCCAGCATTTT
clone size: .; V gene: TRBV3-1/TRBV3-2; J gene: TRBJ2-7; D gene: TRBD1; CDR3 protein: CASSQRGTDPAYEQYF; CDR3 DNA: TGTGCCAGCAGCCAAAGGGGGACAGACCCTGCCTACGAGCAGTACTTC
clone size: .; V gene: TRBV3-1/TRBV3-2; J gene: TRBJ2-3; D gene: TRBD2; CDR3 protein: CASSQGGGADTQYF; CDR3 DNA: TGTGCCAGCAGCCAAGGGGGGGGTGCAGATACGCAGTATTTT
clone size: .; V gene: TRBV11-2; J gene: TRBJ1-1; D gene: TRBD1; CDR3 protein: CASSLGQPYTEAFF; CDR3 DNA: TGTGCCAGCAGCCTGGGACAGCCTTACACTGAAGCTTTCTTT
clone size: .; V gene: TRBV28; J gene: TRBJ1-2; D gene: TRBD1; CDR3 protein: CASRRRGQYYGYTF; CDR3 DNA: TGTGCCAGCAGACGCAGGGGGCAATATTATGGCTACACCTTC
clone size: .; V gene: TRBV3-1/TRBV3-2; J gene: TRBJ2-3; D gene: .; CDR3 protein: CASSQATGGPYTQYF; CDR3 DNA: TGTGCCAGCAGCCAAGCCACAGGAGGGCCCTATACGCAGTATTTT
clone size: few; V gene: TRBV3-1/TRBV3-2; J gene: TRBJ2-5; D gene: TRBD2; CDR3 protein: CASSPSVRGGQETQYF; CDR3 DNA: TGTGCCAGCAGCCCATCCGTACGGGGGGGGCAAGAGACCCAGTACTTC
clone size: once; V gene: TRBV10-2; J gene: TRBJ1-1; D gene: .; CDR3 protein: CASSPGELNTEAFF; CDR3 DNA: TGCGCCAGCAGTCCGGGGGAGTTGAACACTGAAGCTTTCTTT
clone size: once; V gene: TRBV2; J gene: TRBJ1-4; D gene: .; CDR3 protein: CASSEGGTNEKLFF; CDR3 DNA: TGTGCCAGCAGCGAGGGGGGGACTAATGAAAAACTGTTTTTT
clone size: .; V gene: TRBV11-2; J gene: TRBJ2-3; D gene: TRBD2; CDR3 protein: CASNGLAGTDTQYF; CDR3 DNA: TGTGCCAGCAACGGACTAGCGGGCACAGATACGCAGTATTTT